Sequencing of this T cell receptor (beta chain) was carried out in a study of shared clonotypes between healthy human individuals. Whole-study context: The study drew on two women and a few men aged 18 to 49 as donors.

The donors, all of them Caucasian adults, lived in Nashville, Tennessee. The test was conducted at deep level. Data came from immunoSEQ multiplex PCR; TCRdb stores just in-frame clones and leaves some out. The profile shows fewer than 600,000 clones, roughly 80% of them singletons. This CDR3 is 16 amino acids long. The V gene's germline CDR1 is SEHNR and CDR2 FQNEAQ (reference sequence). J was trimmed by 2 bases and V by 7 bases; bases with no gene match: 13. V usage is TRBV7-9 and J usage is TRBJ2-7; 8 nucleotides align to TRBD1. The receptor was derived from a woman aged 40 to 50 in good health. Some clones in this sample may be carry-over from other donors' samples. Sequenced material: PBMCs. CDR3 sequence (DNA): TGTGCCAGCACACCGGGACAGGTAAAGGGGGCCTACGAGCAGTACTTC. It encodes CASTPGQVKGAYEQYF.